This TCR beta chain was obtained from a study of OX40 agonist ivuxolimab in advanced cancers. Whole-study context: Melanoma, hepatocellular carcinoma, head and neck or renal cell cancer occurred in dose-escalation patients. Notes on the study in general: Low clonal expansion, among the lowest seen, marked partial responders at 0.1-3.0 mg/kg.

The germline V gene has CDR1 MNHEY and CDR2 SVGAGI. The CDR3 totals 15 residues. Losses at the gene ends were 0 bases for V and 5 bases for J; bases not matched to a gene: 2. Measured with immunoSEQ multiplex PCR; TCRdb has only the in-frame clones, and not every one. The sample lists fewer than 15,000 clones; about 81% were seen once. As to this clone: The antigen is unknown.

This receptor was taken from an adult with an advanced solid tumor such as melanoma, head and neck, liver or kidney cancer. Sequenced material: CD4+ or CD8+ T cells sorted from blood, taken in a trial of the OX40 agonist ivuxolimab. J is TRBJ2-2 and V is TRBV6-5; 8 bases match TRBD1. CDR3 in DNA: TGTGCCAGCAGTTACTCTTGGACAGGGACCGGGGAGCTGTTTTTT. Protein: CASSYSWTGTGELFF.